This entry describes one TCR beta chain. This table comes from immunoSEQ multiplex PCR, and its TCRdb copy is limited to in-frame clones, with some not included. The data show about 52,000 clones, about 82% seen once. This sample is part of a study of blood T cell repertoires in COVID-19. Study context: Collection of acute and convalescent COVID-19 samples took place in the United States, Italy and Spain.

This CDR3 comprises 15 residues. Looked up from germline, CDR1 is SGHNT and CDR2 is YENEEA. Trimming took 4 bases from V and 7 from J; bases not matched to a gene: 8. The chain uses TRBV11-3 and TRBJ1-2; 11 bases match TRBD1. Material for sequencing was peripheral blood. The origin of this receptor is a woman older than 75 with acute or convalescent COVID-19. CDR3 in DNA: TGTGCCAGCAGCTGGACAGGGGGCGTAAGGGGTGGCTACACCTTC. It translates to CASSWTGGVRGGYTF.